The following is a TCR beta chain sequence with its context. No antigen is known for it. The data derive from a study of a mutant IDH1 vaccine in newly diagnosed glioma. Looking at the study overall: Vaccination followed radiotherapy alone by 4-6 weeks, or accompanied temozolomide cycles. Findings of the study overall: Immune responses induced by the vaccine were seen in 93.3% of patients, spanning multiple MHC alleles.

Generated by immunoSEQ multiplex PCR, the TCRdb table keeps only in-frame clones and is missing some. The table includes tens of thousands of clones, under 90% detected once. J was trimmed by 8 bases and V by 8 bases; bases with no gene match: 3. Germline lookup yields CDR1 MDHEN and CDR2 SYDVKM. This CDR3 has 12 residues. Time point here: week 35, safety follow-up. One vaccine dose held 300 ug of mutant IDH1 20-mer peptide and came with topical imiquimod. This specimen was PBMCs, taken from a glioma patient whose treatment included an IDH1 peptide vaccine. This receptor was taken from a man between 25 and 39 years old with glioma. The V call is TRBV28, the J call TRBJ1-6; 7 positions match TRBD1. CDR3: CASYRGDSPLHF. As DNA, the CDR3 is TGTGCCAGCTACAGGGGAGATTCACCCCTCCACTTT.